This TCR beta chain originates from a study of blood T cell repertoires in COVID-19. Study-wide background: From T cells, B-cell-depleted T cells, or PBMCs came the material, which was cDNA or gDNA.

The CDR3 runs to 13 residues. Trimming removed 2 bases at V and 10 bases at J, with 9 bases between. Per germline, CDR1 MGHRA and CDR2 YSYEKL. One Seattle source followed patients from active infection through their disease course. Per the original data handling: For nucleated cells, counts were estimated from reference gene primer amplification. The assay was immunoSEQ multiplex PCR, and TCRdb's table has in-frame clones only and misses some. V and J calls and clone size are copied from that table; D and trimming were computed from the DNA. The sample includes some 520,000 clones, 75% to 90% of them seen just once.

The genes are TRBV4-1 and TRBJ1-6; D might be TRBD1 (6 bases). The receptor's source is a man aged 18 to 29 with COVID-19, enrolled during active disease. Sequencing input: peripheral blood. In DNA form, the CDR3 reads TGCGCCAGCAGCCAAAACAGGGCATCACCCCTCCACTTT. Its translation: CASSQNRASPLHF.